This T cell receptor (beta chain) originates from a study of cytomegalovirus exposure and HLA in healthy donors. Note on this clone: Its antigen remains unknown.

Germline CDR1 is MDHEN and CDR2 is SYDVKM. J was trimmed by 5 bases and V by 6 bases; bases with no gene match: 4. The CDR3 totals 13 residues. The study ran its PCR with 60 Vbeta and 13 Jbeta primers. TCRdb's table, derived via immunoSEQ multiplex PCR, lists solely in-frame clones and lacks some. The table includes some 150,000 clones, around three quarters detected once. Study results and caveats: TRBV6-2, TRBV6-3 and some other V segments were unresolvable in 87-base-pair reads. From TCR beta sequences, most subjects' HLA-A and HLA-B alleles were reportedly predicted accurately. Clonal expansion was found to be greater in HLA-associated TCR beta chains than in equally common others in a later analysis.

This clonotype was sampled from a man younger than 45 in good health and CMV-seropositive. V gene TRBV28 combines with J gene TRBJ1-5, with 7 positions matching TRBD1. The sample taken for sequencing was PBMCs. The CDR3 sequence is CASSTGVHQPQHF. DNA of the CDR3: TGTGCCAGCAGCACAGGGGTCCATCAGCCCCAGCATTTT. The variable domain in full, completed from reference TRBV28 and TRBJ1-5, reads DVKVTQSSRYLVKRTGEKVFLECVQDMDHENMFWYRQDPGLGLRLIYFSYDVKMKEKGDIPEGYSVSREKKERFSLILESASTNQTSMYLCASSTGVHQPQHFGDGTRLSIL.